This TCR beta chain stems from a study of T cells in Graves' hyperthyroidism and ophthalmopathy. This clonotype was picked up many times. Its matching antigen is unknown. Researchers amplified the TCR beta CDR3 regions from RNA transcripts. Researchers ran a first-round RT-PCR on the TCR CDR3 using the HTBI primer set. Each CDR3 protein gets one entry after TCRdb re-called the multiplex PCR reads with MiXCR. The sample has under 450,000 distinct CDR3 sequences, about a sixth seen once. Regarding the study as a whole: Ophthalmopathy was predicted by the model a median of roughly 6 months ahead of onset. Among clonotypes expanded in thyroid above 0.001, most were also found in blood.

Each diagnosis was grounded in clinical symptoms, serum thyroxine and TRAb, thyroid ultrasound, and orbital computed tomography. CDR3 length equals 15 residues. V lost 2 bases and J lost 4; bases outside the gene matches: 4. CDR1 and CDR2 (germline): MNHEY, SVGAGI. The rearrangement uses TRBV6-5 and TRBJ2-5; 10 bases align to TRBD1. Specimen: blood. The clonotype was recovered from a woman in her late teens or twenties with Graves' hyperthyroidism. The CDR3 reads CASSYLTGGLETQYF. DNA of the CDR3: TGTGCCAGCAGTTACCTGACAGGGGGCCTAGAGACCCAGTACTTC.